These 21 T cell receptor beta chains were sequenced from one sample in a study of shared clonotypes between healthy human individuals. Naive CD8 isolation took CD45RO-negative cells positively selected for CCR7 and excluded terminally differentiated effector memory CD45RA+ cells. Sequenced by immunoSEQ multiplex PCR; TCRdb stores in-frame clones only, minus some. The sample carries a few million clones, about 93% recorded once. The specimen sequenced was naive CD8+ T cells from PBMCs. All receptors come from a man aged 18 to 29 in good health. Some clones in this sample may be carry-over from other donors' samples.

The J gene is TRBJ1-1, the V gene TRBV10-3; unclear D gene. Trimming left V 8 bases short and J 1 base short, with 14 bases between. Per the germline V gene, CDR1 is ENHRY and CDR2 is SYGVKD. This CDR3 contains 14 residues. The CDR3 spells CAIAPLEPNTEAFF. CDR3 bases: TGTGCCATCGCCCCACTGGAACCGAACACTGAAGCTTTCTTT.

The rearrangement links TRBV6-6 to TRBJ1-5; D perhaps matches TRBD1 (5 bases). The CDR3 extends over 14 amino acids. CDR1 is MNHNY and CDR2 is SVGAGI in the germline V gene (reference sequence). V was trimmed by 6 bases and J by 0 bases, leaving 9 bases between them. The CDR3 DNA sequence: TGTGCCAGCAGAGAGCAGGGTAGCAATCAGCCCCAGCATTTT. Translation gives CASREQGSNQPQHF.

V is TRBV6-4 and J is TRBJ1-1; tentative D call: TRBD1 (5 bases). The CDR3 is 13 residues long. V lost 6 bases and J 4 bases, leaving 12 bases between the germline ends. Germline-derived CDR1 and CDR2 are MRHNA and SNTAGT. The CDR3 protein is CASSNWGGTEAFF. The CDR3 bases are TGTGCCAGCAGCAACTGGGGGGGCACTGAAGCTTTCTTT.

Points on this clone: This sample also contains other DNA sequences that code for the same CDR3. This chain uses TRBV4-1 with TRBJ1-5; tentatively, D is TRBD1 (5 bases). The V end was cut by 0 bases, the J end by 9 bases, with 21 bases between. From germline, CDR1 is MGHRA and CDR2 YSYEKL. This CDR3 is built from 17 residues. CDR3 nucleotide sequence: TGCGCCAGCAGCCAAGAGCCCTCGGGGGACGTTACGCTGCCCCAGCATTTT. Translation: CASSQEPSGDVTLPQHF.

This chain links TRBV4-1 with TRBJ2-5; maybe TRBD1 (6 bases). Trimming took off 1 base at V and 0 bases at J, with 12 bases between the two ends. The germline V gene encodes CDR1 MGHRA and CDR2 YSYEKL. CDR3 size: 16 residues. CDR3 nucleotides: TGCGCCAGCAGCCAAGGCAGGGGTGGCTACCAAGAGACCCAGTACTTC. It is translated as CASSQGRGGYQETQYF.

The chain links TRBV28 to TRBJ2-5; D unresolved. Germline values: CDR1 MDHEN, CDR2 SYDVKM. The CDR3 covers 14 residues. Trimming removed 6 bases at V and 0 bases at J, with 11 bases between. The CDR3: CASSPSTHQETQYF. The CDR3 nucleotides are TGTGCCAGCAGCCCGTCCACACACCAAGAGACCCAGTACTTC. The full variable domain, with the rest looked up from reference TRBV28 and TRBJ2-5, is DVKVTQSSRYLVKRTGEKVFLECVQDMDHENMFWYRQDPGLGLRLIYFSYDVKMKEKGDIPEGYSVSREKKERFSLILESASTNQTSMYLCASSPSTHQETQYFGPGTRLLVL.

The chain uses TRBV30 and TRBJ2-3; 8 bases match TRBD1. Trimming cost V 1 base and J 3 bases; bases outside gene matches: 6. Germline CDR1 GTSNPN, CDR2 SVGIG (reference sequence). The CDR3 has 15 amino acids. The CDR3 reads CAWSGRHRGTDTQYF. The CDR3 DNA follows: TGTGCCTGGAGTGGCCGGCACAGGGGGACAGATACGCAGTATTTT.

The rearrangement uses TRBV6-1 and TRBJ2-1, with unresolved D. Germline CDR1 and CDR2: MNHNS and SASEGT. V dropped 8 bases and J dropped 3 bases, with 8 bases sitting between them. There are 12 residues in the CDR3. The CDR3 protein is CASDTGYNEQFF. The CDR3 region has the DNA TGTGCCAGCGACACGGGCTACAATGAGCAGTTCTTC.

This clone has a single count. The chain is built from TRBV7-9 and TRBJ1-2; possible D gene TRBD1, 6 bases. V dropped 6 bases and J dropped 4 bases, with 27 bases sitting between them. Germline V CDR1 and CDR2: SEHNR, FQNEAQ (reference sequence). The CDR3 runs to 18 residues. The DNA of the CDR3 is TGTGCCAGCAGACCGAAAGTACAGGGAACGGGGGCTTCCTATGGCTACACCTTC. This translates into CASRPKVQGTGASYGYTF.

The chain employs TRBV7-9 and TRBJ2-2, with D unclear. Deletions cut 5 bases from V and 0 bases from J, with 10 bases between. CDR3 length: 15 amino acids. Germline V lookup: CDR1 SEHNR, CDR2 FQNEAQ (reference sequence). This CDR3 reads CASSAALTNTGELFF. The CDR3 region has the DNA TGTGCCAGCAGCGCCGCATTAACGAACACCGGGGAGCTGTTTTTT.

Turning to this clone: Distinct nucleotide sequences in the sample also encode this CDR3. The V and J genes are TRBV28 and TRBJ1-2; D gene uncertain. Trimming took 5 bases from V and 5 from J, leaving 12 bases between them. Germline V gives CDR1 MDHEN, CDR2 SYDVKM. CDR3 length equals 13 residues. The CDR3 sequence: CASSLGRAYGYTF. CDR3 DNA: TGTGCCAGCAGTCTAGGGAGGGCTTATGGCTACACCTTC.

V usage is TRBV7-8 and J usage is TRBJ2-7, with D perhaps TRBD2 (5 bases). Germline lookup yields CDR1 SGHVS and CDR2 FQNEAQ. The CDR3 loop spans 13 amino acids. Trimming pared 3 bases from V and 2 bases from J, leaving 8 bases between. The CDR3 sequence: CASSFAEAYEQYF. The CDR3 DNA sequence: TGTGCCAGCAGCTTTGCGGAGGCCTACGAGCAGTACTTC. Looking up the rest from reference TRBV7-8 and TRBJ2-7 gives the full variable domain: GAGVSQSPRYKVAKRGQDVALRCDPISGHVSLFWYQQALGQGPEFLTYFQNEAQLDKSGLPSDRFFAERPEGSVSTLKIQRTQQEDSAVYLCASSFAEAYEQYFGPGTRLTVT.

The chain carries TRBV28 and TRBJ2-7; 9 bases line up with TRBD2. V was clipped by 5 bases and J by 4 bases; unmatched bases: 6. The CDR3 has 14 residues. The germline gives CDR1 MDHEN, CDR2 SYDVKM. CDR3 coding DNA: TGTGCCAGCAGTCCCCTGCGGGAGGGATACGAGCAGTACTTC. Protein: CASSPLREGYEQYF.

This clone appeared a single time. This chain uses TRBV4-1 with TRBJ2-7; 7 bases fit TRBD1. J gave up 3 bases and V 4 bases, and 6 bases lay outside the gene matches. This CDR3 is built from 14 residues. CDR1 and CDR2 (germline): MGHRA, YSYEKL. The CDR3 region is CASSRMTGNYEQYF. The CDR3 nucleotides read TGCGCCAGCAGCCGCATGACAGGGAACTACGAGCAGTACTTC.

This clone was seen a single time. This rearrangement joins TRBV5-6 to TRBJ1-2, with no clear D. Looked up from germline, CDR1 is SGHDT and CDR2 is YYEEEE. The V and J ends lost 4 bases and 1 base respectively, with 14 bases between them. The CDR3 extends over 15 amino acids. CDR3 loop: CASSPPTLGNYGYTF. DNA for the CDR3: TGTGCCAGCAGCCCCCCCACCCTCGGTAACTATGGCTACACCTTC.

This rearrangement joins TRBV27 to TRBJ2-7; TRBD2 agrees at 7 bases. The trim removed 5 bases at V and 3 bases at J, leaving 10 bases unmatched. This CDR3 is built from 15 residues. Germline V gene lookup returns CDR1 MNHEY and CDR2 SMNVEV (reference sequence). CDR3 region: CASSPIAGDRYEQYF. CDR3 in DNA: TGTGCCAGCAGTCCAATAGCGGGTGACCGCTACGAGCAGTACTTC.

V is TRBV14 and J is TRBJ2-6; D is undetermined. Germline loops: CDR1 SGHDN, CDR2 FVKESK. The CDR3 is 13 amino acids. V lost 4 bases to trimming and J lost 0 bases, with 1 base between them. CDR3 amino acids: CASSPSGANVLTF. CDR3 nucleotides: TGTGCCAGCAGCCCCTCTGGGGCCAACGTCCTGACTTTC.

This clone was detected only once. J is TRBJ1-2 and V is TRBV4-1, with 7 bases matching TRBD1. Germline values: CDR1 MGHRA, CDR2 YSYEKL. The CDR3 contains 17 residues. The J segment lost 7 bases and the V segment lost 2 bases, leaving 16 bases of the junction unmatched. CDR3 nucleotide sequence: TGCGCCAGCAGCCAAATGTGGCCGGGACAGAGATTTATTGGCTACACCTTC. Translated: CASSQMWPGQRFIGYTF.

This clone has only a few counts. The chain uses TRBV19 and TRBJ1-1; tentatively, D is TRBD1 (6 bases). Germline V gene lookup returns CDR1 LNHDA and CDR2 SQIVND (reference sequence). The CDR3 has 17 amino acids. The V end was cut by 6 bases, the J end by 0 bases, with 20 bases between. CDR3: CASSDLLQGVVNTEAFF. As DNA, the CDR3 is TGTGCCAGTAGCGATCTTCTACAGGGTGTCGTGAACACTGAAGCTTTCTTT.

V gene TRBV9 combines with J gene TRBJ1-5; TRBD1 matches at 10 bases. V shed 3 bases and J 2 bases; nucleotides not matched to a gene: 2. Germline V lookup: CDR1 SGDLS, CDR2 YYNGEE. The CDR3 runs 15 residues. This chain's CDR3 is CASSGQGAGNQPQHF. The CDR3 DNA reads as TGTGCCAGCAGCGGACAGGGGGCAGGCAATCAGCCCCAGCATTTT.

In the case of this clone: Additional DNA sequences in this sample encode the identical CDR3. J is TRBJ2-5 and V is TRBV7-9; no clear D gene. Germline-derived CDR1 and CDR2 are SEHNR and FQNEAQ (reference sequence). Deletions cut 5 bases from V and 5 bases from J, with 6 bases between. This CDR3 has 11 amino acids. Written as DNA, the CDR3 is TGTGCCAGCAGCGGTTTGGAGACCCAGTACTTC. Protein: CASSGLETQYF.